The 23 T cell receptor beta chains below all came from one sample that was sequenced in a study of blood T cell repertoires in COVID-19. The table came from immunoSEQ multiplex PCR; TCRdb's copy has only in-frame clones and leaves some out. The sample lists more than 80,000 clones; 85% to 90% were seen once. Sequencing was done on a sample of peripheral blood. These receptor sequences come from a human donor with active COVID-19. The donor label of this sample is uncertain.

This clone was recorded only once. V gene TRBV28 combines with J gene TRBJ2-7; no definite D call. This CDR3 is 11 amino acids long. V lost 6 bases and J 1 base, leaving 4 bases between the germline ends. Germline CDR1 is MDHEN and CDR2 is SYDVKM. DNA of the CDR3: TGTGCCAGCAGGCTATCCTACGAGCAGTACTTC. Its protein product is CASRLSYEQYF. Drawing the rest from reference TRBV28 and TRBJ2-7, the complete variable domain is DVKVTQSSRYLVKRTGEKVFLECVQDMDHENMFWYRQDPGLGLRLIYFSYDVKMKEKGDIPEGYSVSREKKERFSLILESASTNQTSMYLCASRLSYEQYFGPGTRLTVT.

The chain has TRBV5-1 and TRBJ2-1; 11 bases match TRBD2. The germline CDR1 and CDR2 sequences are SGHRS and YFSETQ. Trimming at V came to 2 bases and at J to 5 bases, leaving 6 bases not matched to a gene. The CDR3 runs 16 residues. The CDR3 here is CASSLTSGGHDNEQFF. The CDR3 nucleotides are TGCGCCAGCAGCTTAACTAGCGGGGGCCACGACAATGAGCAGTTCTTC.

V gene TRBV29-1 combines with J gene TRBJ1-1; D perhaps matches TRBD1 (6 bases). V lost 7 bases and J lost 4, with 16 bases in between. The germline CDR1 and CDR2 sequences are SQVTM and ANQGSEA. The CDR3 is made up of 13 amino acids. In DNA form, the CDR3 reads TGCAGCGGTAAACAGGGCCTTCCCACTGAAGCTTTCTTT. It specifies CSGKQGLPTEAFF.

V is TRBV24-1 and J is TRBJ2-5, with TRBD1 identical over 9 bases. The CDR3 is 16 residues long. J gave up 5 bases and V 3 bases, and 9 bases lay outside the gene matches. Germline CDR1 is KGHDR and CDR2 is SFDVKD. The CDR3 DNA sequence: TGTGCCACCAGTGATCGAACAGGGGGCTATATTGAGACCCAGTACTTC. It codes for CATSDRTGGYIETQYF.

The CDR3 region is CASSPSPGSHYGYTF. Here the CDR3 DNA reads TGTGCCAGCAGCCCTTCCCCAGGGTCGCACTATGGCTACACCTTC. The chain recombines TRBV9 with TRBJ1-2; a possible D gene is TRBD1 (5 bases). CDR3 size: 15 residues. Germline CDR1 SGDLS, CDR2 YYNGEE. V shed 4 bases and J shed 3 bases, with 16 bases lying between them. Using reference TRBV9 and TRBJ1-2 for the parts outside the CDR3, the full variable domain is DSGVTQTPKHLITATGQRVTLRCSPRSGDLSVYWYQQSLDQGLQFLIQYYNGEERAKGNILERFSAQQFPDLHSELNLSSLELGDSALYFCASSPSPGSHYGYTFGSGTRLTVV.

This clone was observed a single time. The chain has TRBV18 and TRBJ2-5, with TRBD1 matching 8 bases. V lost 4 bases and J lost 4; bases outside the gene matches: 11. The CDR3 extends over 16 amino acids. The germline V gene encodes CDR1 KGHSH and CDR2 LQKENI. DNA of the CDR3: TGTGCCAGCTCACTGTCCCCGGGACAGGAGGTAGAGACCCAGTACTTC. It is translated as CASSLSPGQEVETQYF.

This rearrangement joins TRBV7-2 to TRBJ1-4; tentative D call: TRBD1 (6 bases). The ends were cut back, 2 bases at V and 5 bases at J, with 6 bases in the middle. The CDR3 runs 13 residues. Germline V gives CDR1 SGHTA, CDR2 FQGNSA. CDR3 loop: CASSLQGNEKLFF. CDR3 nucleotide sequence: TGTGCCAGCAGCTTACAGGGGAATGAAAAACTGTTTTTT. The variable domain in full, completed from reference TRBV7-2 and TRBJ1-4, reads GAGVSQSPSNKVTEKGKDVELRCDPISGHTALYWYRQSLGQGLEFLIYFQGNSAPDKSGLPSDRFSAERTGGSVSTLTIQRTQQEDSAVYLCASSLQGNEKLFFGSGTQLSVL.

V is TRBV7-2 and J is TRBJ1-5; weak D call: TRBD1 (5 bases). The germline V and J ends were trimmed by 1 base and 2 bases, with 9 bases remaining between them. Germline CDR1 is SGHTA and CDR2 is FQGNSA. The CDR3 is 15 residues long. The CDR3 DNA is TGTGCCAGCAGCTTAGGAAGGGGCGGCAATCAGCCCCAGCATTTT. It specifies CASSLGRGGNQPQHF.

The V call is TRBV25-1, the J call TRBJ2-3; 7 nucleotides line up with TRBD1. The CDR3 spans 15 residues. The ends lost 4 bases at V and 4 bases at J; junction bases unmatched: 8. Germline CDR1 and CDR2: MGHDK and SYGVNS. CDR3 protein: CASSGQGYSSDTQYF. The CDR3 region has the DNA TGTGCCAGCAGTGGACAGGGTTATTCGTCAGATACGCAGTATTTT. Looking up the rest from reference TRBV25-1 and TRBJ2-3 gives the full variable domain: EADIYQTPRYLVIGTGKKITLECSQTMGHDKMYWYQQDPGMELHLIHYSYGVNSTEKGDLSSESTVSRIRTEHFPLTLESARPSHTSQYLCASSGQGYSSDTQYFGPGTRLTVL.

This chain links TRBV3-1 (or the pseudogene TRBV3-2) with TRBJ1-1, with D uncertain. The germline CDR1 and CDR2 sequences are LGHDT and YNNKEL (reference sequence). The CDR3 sequence is 14 residues long. V lost 0 bases and J lost 1, with 6 bases in between. CDR3 coding DNA: TGTGCCAGCAGCCAAGATCGGGGGAACACTGAAGCTTTCTTT. It specifies CASSQDRGNTEAFF.

The chain recombines TRBV4-3 with TRBJ2-3, with TRBD2 identical over 10 bases. The germline CDR1 and CDR2 sequences are LGHNA and YSLEER. The CDR3 contains 16 residues. J gave up 6 bases and V 4 bases, and 10 bases lay outside the gene matches. The DNA for the CDR3 is TGCGCCAGCAGCCGTTCCGGTACTAGCGGGGTCGATACGCAGTATTTT. This sequence encodes CASSRSGTSGVDTQYF.

This rearrangement joins TRBV5-5 to TRBJ2-7, with D possibly matching TRBD1 (6 bases). V was clipped by 2 bases and J by 0 bases, with 9 bases between them. The germline V gene encodes CDR1 SGHKS and CDR2 YYEKEE (reference sequence). This CDR3 is 14 amino acids long. CDR3 nucleotide sequence: TGTGCCAGCAGCTTCAGGGACACCTCCTACGAGCAGTACTTC. It encodes CASSFRDTSYEQYF.

V usage is TRBV6-1 and J usage is TRBJ1-3; no reliable D call. The CDR3 runs to 14 residues. V was shortened by 2 bases and J by 10 bases, with 15 bases between the two germline ends. Germline CDR1 reads MNHNS; CDR2 reads SASEGT. CDR3 sequence (DNA): TGTGCCAGCAGTGAACAGGCCTACATAAGGACCATATATTTT. Translating gives CASSEQAYIRTIYF.

The rearrangement uses TRBV18 and TRBJ1-1; no clear D. CDR1 is KGHSH and CDR2 is LQKENI in the germline V gene. Trimming removed 1 base from V and 2 bases from J, with 5 bases in between. This CDR3 is built from 13 residues. CDR3 sequence: CASSPLDNTEAFF. The CDR3 bases are TGTGCCAGCTCACCACTAGATAACACTGAAGCTTTCTTT.

The rearrangement uses TRBV2 and TRBJ2-7; a weak D match, TRBD1 (6 bases). The CDR3 is made up of 13 amino acids. The germline V gene has CDR1 SNHLY and CDR2 FYNNEI. Trimming left V 3 bases short and J 3 bases short, with 9 bases between. The CDR3, as DNA: TGTGCCAGCAGTGAGAGGGGGATCTACGAGCAGTACTTC. Amino acids: CASSERGIYEQYF.

The chain links TRBV4-3 to TRBJ1-3; D call uncertain. The CDR3 sequence is 16 residues long. Germline loops: CDR1 LGHNA, CDR2 YSLEER. The V end was cut by 0 bases, the J end by 3 bases, with 12 bases between. The CDR3 protein is CASSQDPLIGGNTIYF. In DNA form, the CDR3 reads TGCGCCAGCAGCCAAGACCCCCTCATCGGTGGAAACACCATATATTTT.

J is TRBJ1-2 and V is TRBV19; 7 bases match TRBD1. The CDR3 is 14 amino acids. V lost 5 bases, J lost 4 bases, and 7 bases stayed unmatched. The V gene's germline CDR1 is LNHDA and CDR2 SQIVND (reference sequence). CDR3: CASSASSGGYGYTF. CDR3 in DNA: TGTGCCAGTAGTGCCTCTTCAGGGGGCTATGGCTACACCTTC.

In its sample, this clone was seen once. The V and J genes are TRBV2 and TRBJ2-7, with 8 nucleotides matching TRBD1. The V segment lost 5 bases and the J segment 2 bases; nucleotides outside the gene matches: 11. The CDR3 length is 16 residues. Looked up from germline, CDR1 is SNHLY and CDR2 is FYNNEI. CDR3 sequence (DNA): TGTGCCAGCAGTTACGCCTGGGACAGGCGTACCTACGAGCAGTACTTC. Translation: CASSYAWDRRTYEQYF.

The chain is built from TRBV6-5 and TRBJ1-2; TRBD1 might be the D (5 bases). CDR3 size: 15 residues. CDR1 and CDR2 from the germline V gene are MNHEY and SVGAGI. Between the trimmed V and J ends, which lost 0 bases and 3 bases, there was a span of 11 bases. CDR3 DNA sequence: TGTGCCAGCAGTTACTCACAGGAGGGGCACTATGGCTACACCTTC. The encoded protein is CASSYSQEGHYGYTF.

DNA for the CDR3: TGCGCCAGCAGCTTGGGTGGCGCGGGGAGCTACAATGAGCAGTTCTTC. The encoded protein is CASSLGGAGSYNEQFF. V is TRBV5-1 and J is TRBJ2-1, with TRBD2 as a possible D gene (6 bases). CDR1 is SGHRS, CDR2 YFSETQ, per germline. The germline V and J ends were trimmed by 0 bases and 3 bases, with 13 bases remaining between them. The CDR3 runs 16 residues. Filled out from reference TRBV5-1 and TRBJ2-1, the complete variable domain reads KAGVTQTPRYLIKTRGQQVTLSCSPISGHRSVSWYQQTPGQGLQFLFEYFSETQRNKGNFPGRFSGRQFSNSRSEMNVSTLELGDSALYLCASSLGGAGSYNEQFFGPGTRLTVL.

The chain employs TRBV24-1 and TRBJ2-2; D remains unclear. The germline gives CDR1 KGHDR, CDR2 SFDVKD. Trimming shortened V by 9 bases and J by 7 bases, and 14 bases separated the two germline ends. The CDR3 consists of 13 residues. For the CDR3, the DNA is TGTGCCACCTCGAGTGCCCGATTCGGGGAGCTGTTTTTT. It specifies CATSSARFGELFF.

CDR3 in DNA: TGCGCCAGCAGCCAAGATGGGGGGGGCACTGAAGCTTTCTTT. As protein: CASSQDGGGTEAFF. J is TRBJ1-1 and V is TRBV4-3, with TRBD1 as a possible D gene (5 bases). The germline V gene encodes CDR1 LGHNA and CDR2 YSLEER. This CDR3 spans 14 amino acids. The V gene lost 0 bases and the J gene lost 4 bases, with 9 bases spanning the gap.

The rearrangement joins TRBV7-9 to TRBJ2-2; D is ambiguous. This CDR3 spans 12 amino acids. CDR1 and CDR2 (germline): SEHNR, FQNEAQ (reference sequence). V was shortened by 10 bases and J by 7 bases, with 13 bases between the two germline ends. CDR3 sequence reads: CANGAYDGELFF. In DNA, the CDR3 is TGTGCCAATGGAGCTTATGACGGGGAGCTGTTTTTT.